The 21 T cell receptor beta chains below were found in one sample sequenced in a study of T cell repertoires in cytomegalovirus infection. TCRdb itself ran the reads through MiXCR, one entry per CDR3 protein. The table lists fewer than 550,000 distinct CDR3 sequences, approximately 11% of them singletons. The sequencing input was PBMCs. The origin of the receptors is a human donor in good health (CMV status not recorded). Some clones in this sample may be carry-over from other donors' samples.

This clonotype was picked up many times. This chain connects TRBV4-1 to TRBJ2-3; D is ambiguous. CDR1 is MGHRA, CDR2 YSYEKL, per germline. The CDR3 contains 17 residues. Trimming stripped 3 bases from V and 2 bases from J, with 18 bases between. The CDR3 bases are TGCGCCAGCAGCCATGGCCCGGCACCGAAACCCACAGATACGCAGTATTTT. Translating gives CASSHGPAPKPTDTQYF.

There are many counts of this clonotype. The chain combines TRBV11-1 with TRBJ1-1; D is unclear. Trimming removed 3 bases from V and 0 bases from J, with 11 bases in between. CDR1 is SGHAT, CDR2 FQDESV, per germline (reference sequence). This CDR3 has 15 residues. The CDR3 nucleotides read TGTGCCAGCAGCTTGTACCCCGTGTTGAACACTGAAGCTTTCTTT. Its translation: CASSLYPVLNTEAFF.

Regarding this clonotype: This sequence may be a read error, since a much larger clone differs from it by one base. The chain carries TRBV20-1 and TRBJ2-7, with 7 bases aligning to TRBD2. This CDR3 comprises 13 residues. Germline CDR1 is DFQATT and CDR2 is SNEGSKA (reference sequence). The CDR3 coding sequence is TGCAGTGCTAGGACGAGGTGGGACTACGTGCAGTACTTC. Protein sequence: CSARTRWDYVQYF.

This clonotype was counted at least ten times. This chain uses TRBV19 with TRBJ1-5; D uncertain. The CDR3 extends over 13 amino acids. Germline-derived CDR1 and CDR2 are LNHDA and SQIVND (reference sequence). V lost 1 base and J lost 6, with 7 bases in between. The CDR3 region has the DNA TGTGCCAGTAGTATAGGACGCACTCAGCCCCAGCATTTT. It encodes CASSIGRTQPQHF.

V and J are TRBV3-1 and TRBJ2-7; D call uncertain. CDR3 size: 13 residues. Germline loops: CDR1 LGHDT, CDR2 YNNKEL (reference sequence). The V end was cut by 2 bases, the J end by 2 bases, with 7 bases between. The CDR3 DNA follows: TGTGCCAGCAGCCAAACACTCACCTACGAGCAGTACTTC. Amino acid sequence: CASSQTLTYEQYF.

The chain is built from TRBV9 and TRBJ2-2, with 10 bases matching TRBD2. CDR3 length: 17 residues. J gave up 1 base and V 2 bases, and 5 bases lay outside the gene matches. Germline V gene lookup returns CDR1 SGDLS and CDR2 YYNGEE. The CDR3 reads CASSVARTSGNTGELFF. The DNA of the CDR3 is TGTGCCAGCAGCGTGGCTAGGACTAGCGGGAACACCGGGGAGCTGTTTTTT.

This clonotype was seen a few times. The chain employs TRBV7-9 and TRBJ2-1, with 8 bases that match TRBD2. This CDR3 has 15 residues. The trim removed 5 bases at V and 2 bases at J, leaving 5 bases unmatched. Germline V gene sequence: CDR1 SEHNR, CDR2 FQNEAQ (reference sequence). CDR3 sequence (DNA): TGTGCCAGCAGCGCAGGGACTAGGGCCTACAATGAGCAGTTCTTC. It specifies CASSAGTRAYNEQFF.

On this clonotype itself: The junction does not match germline at one end; this may be a read error. This chain uses TRBV20-1 with TRBJ1-2; a possible D gene is TRBD1 (5 bases). CDR3 size: 14 residues. The V gene's germline CDR1 is DFQATT and CDR2 SNEGSKA (reference sequence). This CDR3 reads CSARAGNSNYGYTF. As DNA, the CDR3 is TGCAGTGCCAGAGCAGGGAATTCTAACTATGGCTACACCTTC.

This clonotype was picked up many times. The chain couples TRBV12-5 to TRBJ2-7, with D maybe TRBD1 (6 bases). CDR1 and CDR2 from the germline V gene are LGHNT and FRNRAP. This CDR3 has 13 amino acids. V was trimmed by 2 bases and J by 5 bases, leaving 10 bases between them. The CDR3 region has the DNA TGTGCTAGTGGTTTGAACAGGGCCGACGAGCAGTACTTC. Protein: CASGLNRADEQYF.

This clonotype occurred a few times. V is TRBV2 and J is TRBJ2-1; no reliable D call. Germline V gene sequence: CDR1 SNHLY, CDR2 FYNNEI. The CDR3 spans 14 residues. V lost 7 bases, J lost 6 bases, and 16 bases lay in between. CDR3 in amino acids: CASTVSMSGNEQFF. CDR3 coding DNA: TGTGCCAGCACAGTGAGCATGAGTGGCAATGAGCAGTTCTTC.

This clonotype was detected ten times or more. The chain has TRBV7-2 and TRBJ2-1; 8 nucleotides line up with TRBD1. There are 12 residues in the CDR3. Unmatched junction bases numbered 6, after V lost 4 bases and J lost 13 bases. Germline CDR1 SGHTA, CDR2 FQGNSA. The CDR3 reads CASSSTGGRQFF. For the CDR3, the DNA is TGTGCCAGCAGCTCCACAGGGGGAAGACAGTTCTTC.

In this sample, this clonotype turned up a few times. The chain combines TRBV5-1 with TRBJ2-1; the D gene is possibly TRBD1 (6 bases). The CDR3 has 17 residues. V was shortened by 4 bases and J by 0 bases, with 17 bases between the two germline ends. Germline CDR1 is SGHRS and CDR2 is YFSETQ. This chain's CDR3 is CASSNRDTGSSYNEQFF. As DNA, the CDR3 is TGCGCCAGCAGCAACCGGGACACGGGGAGCTCCTACAATGAGCAGTTCTTC. The full variable domain, rest sourced from reference TRBV5-1 and TRBJ2-1, is KAGVTQTPRYLIKTRGQQVTLSCSPISGHRSVSWYQQTPGQGLQFLFEYFSETQRNKGNFPGRFSGRQFSNSRSEMNVSTLELGDSALYLCASSNRDTGSSYNEQFFGPGTRLTVL.

This clonotype was recorded many times. V usage is TRBV18 and J usage is TRBJ1-5; maybe TRBD1 (6 bases). The germline V and J ends were trimmed by 2 bases and 6 bases, with 11 bases remaining between them. This CDR3 region has 14 residues. The germline gives CDR1 KGHSH, CDR2 LQKENI. The CDR3 DNA is TGTGCCAGCTCACCAAAGAGGGGGGGTCAGCCCCAGCATTTT. This codes for CASSPKRGGQPQHF. Together with reference TRBV18 and TRBJ1-5, the CDR3 gives the full variable domain: NAGVMQNPRHLVRRRGQEARLRCSPMKGHSHVYWYRQLPEEGLKFMVYLQKENIIDESGMPKERFSAEFPKEGPSILRIQQVVRGDSAAYFCASSPKRGGQPQHFGDGTRLSIL.

The chain joins TRBV20-1 to TRBJ2-1; D may be TRBD1 (5 bases). The CDR3 length is 16 residues. Germline-derived CDR1 and CDR2 are DFQATT and SNEGSKA (reference sequence). Trimming shortened V by 4 bases and J by 0 bases, and 16 bases separated the two germline ends. The CDR3 coding sequence is TGCAGTGCTATTCCTCCGACAGCTTCCTCCTACAATGAGCAGTTCTTC. It codes for CSAIPPTASSYNEQFF.

This chain links TRBV5-4 with TRBJ2-3; 10 positions match TRBD2. After removal of 5 bases from V and 12 bases from J, the junction contained 3 bases not matched to a gene. Germline-derived CDR1 and CDR2 are SGHNT and YYREEE (reference sequence). The CDR3 is 11 amino acids. The CDR3 DNA is TGTGCCAGCAGTTCTAGCGGGGGACAGTATTTT. Protein sequence: CASSSSGGQYF.

This clonotype was seen at least ten times. The rearrangement links TRBV19 to TRBJ1-2, with a weak D call TRBD1 (5 bases). The CDR3 length is 13 residues. V was shortened by 6 bases and J by 8 bases, with 16 bases between the two germline ends. Germline V lookup: CDR1 LNHDA, CDR2 SQIVND (reference sequence). Here the CDR3 reads CASRSGRPGGYTF. For the CDR3, the DNA is TGTGCCAGTAGATCGGGGCGGCCGGGGGGCTACACCTTC.

This clonotype was counted a few times. V and J are TRBV12-5 and TRBJ1-2, with 7 bases lining up with TRBD1. After removal of 0 bases from V and 2 bases from J, the junction contained 9 bases not matched to a gene. The germline CDR1 and CDR2 sequences are LGHNT and FRNRAP. The CDR3 consists of 17 residues. The CDR3 reads CASGLVLLRQGNYGYTF. CDR3 in DNA: TGTGCTAGTGGTTTGGTACTTCTCAGACAGGGAAACTATGGCTACACCTTC.

Many counts were recorded for this clonotype. This chain uses TRBV2 with TRBJ2-6; perhaps D is TRBD1 or TRBD2 (5 bases each). Per germline, CDR1 SNHLY and CDR2 FYNNEI. The CDR3 consists of 15 residues. Deletions cut 8 bases from V and 0 bases from J, with 11 bases between. The CDR3 DNA is TGTGCCAGCGCTGGGACGAACTCTGGGGCCAACGTCCTGACTTTC. It encodes CASAGTNSGANVLTF.

This chain links TRBV19 with TRBJ2-1; 7 positions match TRBD2. V lost 10 bases, J lost 0 bases, and 9 bases stayed unmatched. Looked up from germline, CDR1 is LNHDA and CDR2 is SQIVND (reference sequence). CDR3 length: 15 amino acids. This chain's CDR3 is CATRSGAYSYNEQFF. The CDR3 DNA is TGTGCCACCCGCAGCGGGGCTTACTCCTACAATGAGCAGTTCTTC.

This clonotype came up many times. The gene calls are TRBV12-3 or TRBV12-4 and TRBJ1-1; D is undetermined. The V gene lost 1 base and the J gene lost 3 bases, with 12 bases spanning the gap. This CDR3 spans 15 amino acids. This chain's CDR3 is CASSLDGGMDTEAFF. The DNA for the CDR3 is TGTGCCAGCAGTTTAGATGGCGGGATGGACACTGAAGCTTTCTTT.

The table lists this clonotype with many counts. The rearrangement joins TRBV15 to TRBJ2-7; D uncertain. The CDR3 has 12 amino acids. In germline, CDR1 is LNHNV, CDR2 YYDKDF (reference sequence). Deletions cut 5 bases from V and 6 bases from J, with 11 bases between. This CDR3 reads CATSFPTGEQYF. The CDR3 nucleotides read TGTGCCACCAGCTTCCCTACCGGCGAGCAGTACTTC.